These T cell receptor beta chains were read from a single sample in a study of spatial heterogeneity in lung cancer. MiXCR was run by TCRdb on the 5' RACE reads, yielding one entry per CDR3 protein. The sample shows 3,700 or so distinct CDR3 sequences, roughly an eighth of them seen only once. The source material was lung tumor tissue, sampled at surgery. The origin of the receptors is a female donor with early-stage non-small cell lung cancer. Both conserved end residues are part of each CDR3. The order of the fields is D gene, J gene, clone size, V gene, CDR3 protein, CDR3 DNA. The D gene is left open where the match is weak. Rows give clone size only sometimes, using once, few, many, or a class for an expanded clone.

D gene: -; J gene: TRBJ1-5; clone size: medium-sized; V gene: TRBV2; CDR3 protein: CASSGQDNQPQHF; CDR3 DNA: TGTGCCAGCAGTGGACAGGACAATCAGCCCCAGCATTTT
D gene: -; J gene: TRBJ1-5; clone size: medium-sized; V gene: TRBV28; CDR3 protein: CASRTQNNQPQHF; CDR3 DNA: TGTGCCAGCAGAACTCAGAATAATCAGCCCCAGCATTTT
D gene: -; J gene: TRBJ2-5; clone size: medium-sized; V gene: TRBV20-1; CDR3 protein: CSANRGAGETQYF; CDR3 DNA: TGCAGTGCTAATCGGGGGGCGGGCGAGACCCAGTACTTC
D gene: TRBD1; J gene: TRBJ2-5; clone size: medium-sized; V gene: TRBV20-1; CDR3 protein: CSAQAGTGGETQYF; CDR3 DNA: TGCAGTGCGCAAGCCGGGACAGGGGGAGAGACCCAGTACTTC
D gene: TRBD2; J gene: TRBJ2-1; clone size: -; V gene: TRBV28; CDR3 protein: CASSLLSGGGRGNEQFF; CDR3 DNA: TGTGCCAGCAGTTTGCTGTCTGGGGGGGGACGAGGCAATGAGCAGTTCTTC
D gene: -; J gene: TRBJ1-2; clone size: medium-sized; V gene: TRBV20-1; CDR3 protein: CSAREASTRNGYTF; CDR3 DNA: TGCAGTGCTAGAGAGGCCAGCACCAGGAATGGCTACACCTTC
D gene: TRBD2; J gene: TRBJ2-7; clone size: medium-sized; V gene: TRBV11-2; CDR3 protein: CASSSYGTSSYEQYF; CDR3 DNA: TGTGCCAGCAGTAGCTACGGGACTAGTTCCTACGAGCAGTACTTC
D gene: -; J gene: TRBJ2-1; clone size: medium-sized; V gene: TRBV5-1; CDR3 protein: CASSPKAYNEQFF; CDR3 DNA: TGCGCCAGCAGCCCCAAGGCCTACAATGAGCAGTTCTTC
D gene: TRBD1; J gene: TRBJ1-2; clone size: medium-sized; V gene: TRBV20-1; CDR3 protein: CSAREATGESGGYTF; CDR3 DNA: TGCAGTGCTAGAGAAGCGACAGGGGAGTCGGGCGGCTACACCTTC
D gene: -; J gene: TRBJ2-3; clone size: medium-sized; V gene: TRBV25-1; CDR3 protein: CATLLHTQYF; CDR3 DNA: TGTGCCACACTCCTGCATACGCAGTATTTT
D gene: TRBD2; J gene: TRBJ2-7; clone size: medium-sized; V gene: TRBV7-2; CDR3 protein: CASGLAGAWEQYF; CDR3 DNA: TGTGCCAGCGGACTAGCGGGAGCTTGGGAGCAGTACTTC
D gene: TRBD1; J gene: TRBJ1-2; clone size: medium-sized; V gene: TRBV7-9; CDR3 protein: CASSYRLGTASYGYTF; CDR3 DNA: TGTGCCAGCAGCTACCGGCTCGGGACAGCGAGTTATGGCTACACCTTC
D gene: -; J gene: TRBJ2-7; clone size: medium-sized; V gene: TRBV29-1; CDR3 protein: CSVGIRGSPYTGQYF; CDR3 DNA: TGCAGCGTTGGAATCCGGGGTTCCCCCTACACGGGGCAGTACTTC
D gene: -; J gene: TRBJ2-3; clone size: -; V gene: TRBV29-1; CDR3 protein: CSVEVSADTQYF; CDR3 DNA: TGCAGCGTTGAAGTTAGTGCAGATACGCAGTATTTT
D gene: TRBD2; J gene: TRBJ2-1; clone size: few; V gene: TRBV18; CDR3 protein: CASSPPSSGKYNEQFF; CDR3 DNA: TGTGCCAGCTCACCACCGTCCAGCGGGAAGTACAATGAGCAGTTCTTC
D gene: -; J gene: TRBJ2-1; clone size: medium-sized; V gene: TRBV5-4; CDR3 protein: CASSLAGSYNEQFF; CDR3 DNA: TGTGCCAGCAGCTTGGCGGGGTCCTACAATGAGCAGTTCTTC
D gene: TRBD2; J gene: TRBJ2-2; clone size: medium-sized; V gene: TRBV11-3; CDR3 protein: CASSYSGVHAGELFF; CDR3 DNA: TGTGCCAGCAGTTATAGCGGGGTACACGCCGGGGAGCTGTTTTTT
D gene: TRBD1; J gene: TRBJ1-2; clone size: many; V gene: TRBV29-1; CDR3 protein: CSVENRGGGYTF; CDR3 DNA: TGCAGCGTTGAGAACAGGGGAGGGGGCTACACCTTC
D gene: TRBD2; J gene: TRBJ2-3; clone size: medium-sized; V gene: TRBV7-2; CDR3 protein: CASSLRIAGGPTDTQYF; CDR3 DNA: TGTGCCAGCAGTCTTAGGATAGCGGGAGGACCCACAGATACGCAGTATTTT
D gene: TRBD2; J gene: TRBJ2-5; clone size: few; V gene: TRBV10-3; CDR3 protein: CAIRASGETQYF; CDR3 DNA: TGTGCCATCAGGGCTAGCGGCGAGACCCAGTACTTC
D gene: -; J gene: TRBJ1-5; clone size: many; V gene: TRBV7-2; CDR3 protein: CASSLHPSNQPQHF; CDR3 DNA: TGTGCCAGCAGCTTACACCCCAGCAATCAGCCCCAGCATTTT
D gene: -; J gene: TRBJ2-7; clone size: many; V gene: TRBV6-6; CDR3 protein: CASSYQRQLGQYF; CDR3 DNA: TGTGCCAGCAGTTATCAGCGGCAACTGGGGCAGTACTTC
D gene: -; J gene: TRBJ1-1; clone size: medium-sized; V gene: TRBV5-4; CDR3 protein: CASSLEQVSHTEAFF; CDR3 DNA: TGTGCCAGCAGCTTGGAGCAGGTATCGCACACTGAAGCTTTCTTT
D gene: TRBD2; J gene: TRBJ2-5; clone size: -; V gene: TRBV5-1; CDR3 protein: CASSGGLSGRSLETQYF; CDR3 DNA: TGCGCCAGCAGCGGGGGACTAAGCGGGAGGTCCCTCGAGACCCAGTACTTC
D gene: -; J gene: TRBJ2-5; clone size: -; V gene: TRBV11-2; CDR3 protein: CASSLDRATETQYF; CDR3 DNA: TGTGCCAGCAGCTTAGACAGGGCCACAGAGACCCAGTACTTC
D gene: TRBD2; J gene: TRBJ2-7; clone size: -; V gene: TRBV5-1; CDR3 protein: CTSSPSAGGASEQYF; CDR3 DNA: TGCACCAGCAGCCCCTCAGCGGGGGGGGCCTCAGAGCAGTACTTC
D gene: -; J gene: TRBJ2-5; clone size: -; V gene: TRBV7-9; CDR3 protein: CASSPTDDTEGLSQYF; CDR3 DNA: TGTGCCAGCAGCCCAACCGACGACACGGAAGGTTTGTCCCAGTACTTC
D gene: -; J gene: TRBJ2-1; clone size: -; V gene: TRBV19; CDR3 protein: CASSIRAEQFF; CDR3 DNA: TGTGCCAGTAGTATTAGGGCAGAGCAGTTCTTC
D gene: -; J gene: TRBJ2-2; clone size: -; V gene: TRBV5-1; CDR3 protein: CASSAGTRAGELFF; CDR3 DNA: TGCGCCAGCAGCGCCGGGACAAGGGCCGGGGAGCTGTTTTTT
D gene: -; J gene: TRBJ2-7; clone size: -; V gene: TRBV12-3/TRBV12-4; CDR3 protein: CASSYGLGYEQYF; CDR3 DNA: TGTGCCAGCAGTTACGGACTGGGCTACGAGCAGTACTTC
D gene: TRBD2; J gene: TRBJ2-5; clone size: medium-sized; V gene: TRBV30; CDR3 protein: CAWDWGVKTSGIIQETQYF; CDR3 DNA: TGTGCCTGGGATTGGGGGGTGAAAACTAGCGGGATAATACAAGAGACCCAGTACTTC
D gene: -; J gene: TRBJ1-1; clone size: medium-sized; V gene: TRBV30; CDR3 protein: CAWGRGEAFF; CDR3 DNA: TGTGCCTGGGGCAGGGGCGAAGCTTTCTTT
D gene: TRBD2; J gene: TRBJ2-1; clone size: medium-sized; V gene: TRBV10-2; CDR3 protein: CASSGGTSGRAYNEQFF; CDR3 DNA: TGCGCCAGCAGTGGGGGGACTAGCGGGAGAGCCTACAATGAGCAGTTCTTC
D gene: TRBD2; J gene: TRBJ2-3; clone size: few; V gene: TRBV28; CDR3 protein: CASSSPTSGSTDTQYF; CDR3 DNA: TGTGCCAGCAGTTCTCCAACTAGCGGGAGCACAGATACGCAGTATTTT
D gene: -; J gene: TRBJ1-4; clone size: medium-sized; V gene: TRBV7-9; CDR3 protein: CASSPSLGTAGKLFF; CDR3 DNA: TGTGCCAGCAGCCCCTCCCTGGGGACGGCCGGAAAACTGTTTTTT